The 30 T cell receptor beta chains listed next were all sequenced from one sample in a study of cytomegalovirus exposure and HLA in healthy donors. 13 Jbeta primers and 60 Vbeta primers were used for the PCR. Sequenced by immunoSEQ multiplex PCR; TCRdb stores in-frame clones only, minus some. The table has roughly 140,000 clones, about 80% seen once. Sequencing was performed on PBMCs. Receptor source: a man aged 30 to 45 in good health and CMV-seropositive.

V is TRBV19 and J is TRBJ2-7, with D maybe TRBD1 (5 bases). Per germline, CDR1 LNHDA and CDR2 SQIVND (reference sequence). Trimming shortened V by 3 bases and J by 2 bases, and 11 bases separated the two germline ends. This CDR3 comprises 14 residues. The DNA of the CDR3 is TGTGCCAGTAGTATCAGCACAGGAACCTACGAGCAGTACTTC. This encodes CASSISTGTYEQYF.

This clone was observed once. The genes are TRBV27 and TRBJ2-7, with TRBD2 matching over 8 bases. J gave up 3 bases and V 3 bases, and 7 bases lay outside the gene matches. The germline V gene has CDR1 MNHEY and CDR2 SMNVEV (reference sequence). CDR3 length: 15 amino acids. The CDR3, as DNA: TGTGCCAGCAGTTTGAACCCCGGGGGGGGCTACGAGCAGTACTTC. Its protein is CASSLNPGGGYEQYF.

The V and J genes are TRBV28 and TRBJ2-5, with TRBD2 matching 7 bases. After removal of 8 bases from V and 4 bases from J, the junction contained 13 bases not matched to a gene. CDR3 size: 15 residues. From germline, CDR1 is MDHEN and CDR2 SYDVKM. The CDR3 region is CASSPAARGGETQYF. The DNA of the CDR3 is TGTGCCAGCTCCCCGGCCGCGCGCGGGGGAGAGACCCAGTACTTC.

This clone was observed once. CDR3 region: CASSLVRDLGTEAFF. DNA of the CDR3: TGTGCCAGCAGTTTAGTGCGCGATCTAGGCACTGAAGCTTTCTTT. This chain links TRBV28 with TRBJ1-1; D is uncertain. In germline, CDR1 is MDHEN, CDR2 SYDVKM. Trimming cost V 2 bases and J 4 bases, with 14 bases left between them. The CDR3 extends over 15 amino acids.

The chain is built from TRBV5-1 and TRBJ2-1, with a possible D match to TRBD2 (6 bases). CDR1 SGHRS and CDR2 YFSETQ come from the germline V gene. The CDR3 runs 16 residues. V was clipped by 0 bases and J by 10 bases, with 20 bases between them. The CDR3 sequence: CASSLVASVGPSEQFF. The DNA for the CDR3 is TGCGCCAGCAGCTTGGTGGCTAGCGTGGGACCTTCGGAGCAGTTCTTC.

In the case of this clone: This specimen includes other DNA sequences encoding the same CDR3. J is TRBJ2-7 and V is TRBV6-5; perhaps TRBD1 as D (5 bases). CDR3 length equals 13 residues. Per the germline V gene, CDR1 is MNHEY and CDR2 is SVGAGI. Deletions cut 2 bases from V and 2 bases from J, with 7 bases between. CDR3 nucleotide sequence: TGTGCCAGCAGTTACCCAGGGACCTACGAGCAGTACTTC. This translates into CASSYPGTYEQYF.

This chain uses TRBV30 with TRBJ2-2; TRBD1 agrees at 10 bases. The CDR3 is 15 residues long. Germline V gene sequence: CDR1 GTSNPN, CDR2 SVGIG (reference sequence). The junction had 12 bases not matched to a gene; V was cut back by 8 bases and J by 6 bases. Here the CDR3 reads CARTWTGGGPGELFF. DNA of the CDR3: TGTGCCCGTACCTGGACAGGGGGTGGTCCCGGGGAGCTGTTTTTT.

The rearrangement joins TRBV6-5 to TRBJ2-2; D ambiguous. Germline lookup yields CDR1 MNHEY and CDR2 SVGAGI. The CDR3 covers 13 residues. V lost 2 bases to trimming and J lost 4 bases, with 5 bases between them. This CDR3 reads CASSYGVTGELFF. DNA of the CDR3: TGTGCCAGCAGTTACGGAGTCACCGGGGAGCTGTTTTTT.

This clone has a single count. The genes are TRBV19 and TRBJ1-3; 8 nucleotides align to TRBD1. The CDR3 is 13 residues long. V lost 6 bases to trimming and J lost 9 bases; unmatched junction nucleotides: 7. Germline CDR1 LNHDA, CDR2 SQIVND (reference sequence). The CDR3 nucleotides are TGTGCCAGTAGAGAGGGGACAGGAGGCACCATATATTTT. This codes for CASREGTGGTIYF. The complete variable domain, with remaining parts taken from reference TRBV19 and TRBJ1-3, reads DGGITQSPKYLFRKEGQNVTLSCEQNLNHDAMYWYRQDPGQGLRLIYYSQIVNDFQKGDIAEGYSVSREKKESFPLTVTSAQKNPTAFYLCASREGTGGTIYFGEGSWLTVV.

This chain uses TRBV21-1 with TRBJ2-5; whether TRBD1, the table's D call, matches the DNA was not checked. TRBV21-1 is a pseudogene. The CDR3 covers 15 residues. This chain's CDR3 is CASSKVPGQGETQYF. CDR3 sequence (DNA): TGTGCCAGCAGCAAAGTACCGGGACAGGGAGAGACCCAGTACTTC.

This clone was counted a few times. The chain uses TRBV29-1 and TRBJ2-2; 8 bases match TRBD1. With 4 bases clipped from V and 4 bases from J, the junction kept 2 bases outside the gene matches. The CDR3 is 13 amino acids. Germline lookup yields CDR1 SQVTM and CDR2 ANQGSEA. CDR3 sequence: CSVVTGGTGELFF. For the CDR3, the DNA is TGCAGCGTTGTAACAGGGGGCACCGGGGAGCTGTTTTTT.

The DNA for the CDR3 is TGTGCCAGTAGTATAGGCCCGACGGGATCCTACGAGCAGTACTTC. Encoded protein: CASSIGPTGSYEQYF. The V call is TRBV19, the J call TRBJ2-7, with D possibly being TRBD2 (5 bases). The germline gives CDR1 LNHDA, CDR2 SQIVND (reference sequence). This CDR3 has 15 amino acids. V was trimmed by 1 base and J by 1 base, leaving 11 bases between them.

The chain is built from TRBV10-1 and TRBJ2-7; 9 bases fit TRBD1. Germline V gene data show CDR1 as WNHNN and CDR2 as SYGVQD (reference sequence). The junction had 9 bases not matched to a gene; V was cut back by 8 bases and J by 4 bases. The CDR3 extends over 14 amino acids. The CDR3 region is CASQSGTGLYEQYF. The CDR3 DNA follows: TGCGCCAGCCAGAGCGGGACAGGGCTATACGAGCAGTACTTC.

This chain uses TRBV5-1 with TRBJ2-2; TRBD2 aligns across 7 bases. The trim removed 4 bases at V and 6 bases at J, leaving 12 bases unmatched. Germline CDR1 reads SGHRS; CDR2 reads YFSETQ. This CDR3 has 16 amino acids. The CDR3 reads CASSLTDRAGAGELFF. The CDR3 nucleotides are TGCGCCAGCAGCCTAACCGATAGGGCGGGGGCCGGGGAGCTGTTTTTT.

This clone was seen once. At one end the junction does not follow the germline gene, possibly because of a read error. The J gene is TRBJ2-1, the V gene TRBV7-9; D ambiguous. The CDR3 runs to 13 residues. The germline CDR1 and CDR2 sequences are SEHNR and FQNEAQ (reference sequence). CDR3 region: CSSSLVENNEQFF. In nucleotides, the CDR3 is TGTTCCAGCAGCTTAGTCGAGAACAATGAGCAGTTCTTC.

V is TRBV10-1 and J is TRBJ2-7; 10 bases align to TRBD2. This CDR3 region has 15 residues. Germline loops: CDR1 WNHNN, CDR2 SYGVQD (reference sequence). With V trimmed by 3 bases and J by 1 base, 3 bases remained unmatched. The CDR3 here is CASSETSGESYEQYF. The CDR3 bases are TGCGCCAGCAGTGAAACTAGCGGGGAATCCTACGAGCAGTACTTC.

The chain joins TRBV27 to TRBJ2-7, with a possible D match to TRBD1 (5 bases). The CDR3 spans 13 residues. Trimming removed 6 bases from V and 2 bases from J, with 11 bases in between. The germline V gene encodes CDR1 MNHEY and CDR2 SMNVEV (reference sequence). The CDR3 protein is CASRKGVAYEQYF. The CDR3 DNA is TGTGCCAGCAGGAAAGGGGTTGCCTACGAGCAGTACTTC.

This chain links TRBV30 with TRBJ2-7; 8 bases agree with TRBD2. Trimming took 3 bases from V and 4 from J; bases not matched to a gene: 2. Germline CDR1 is GTSNPN and CDR2 is SVGIG (reference sequence). The CDR3 has 12 residues. The DNA for the CDR3 is TGTGCCTGGAGCCGGGGGGGATACGAGCAGTACTTC. It codes for CAWSRGGYEQYF.

This clone was seen a single time. The CDR3 protein is CASRGTSGAYEQYF. CDR3 nucleotides: TGTGCCAGCAGAGGGACTAGCGGGGCCTACGAGCAGTACTTC. The gene calls are TRBV6-5 and TRBJ2-7; 13 bases match TRBD2. V was clipped by 6 bases and J by 2 bases; unmatched bases: 1. CDR1 MNHEY and CDR2 SVGAGI come from the germline V gene. The CDR3 covers 14 residues.

V usage is TRBV7-9 and J usage is TRBJ2-1; 9 bases agree with TRBD1. CDR1 and CDR2 from the germline V gene are SEHNR and FQNEAQ (reference sequence). This CDR3 contains 14 residues. Unmatched junction bases numbered 5, after V lost 5 bases and J lost 6 bases. The CDR3 reads CASSLRDRVNEQFF. CDR3 nucleotide sequence: TGTGCCAGCAGCCTCCGGGACAGGGTCAATGAGCAGTTCTTC.

This chain links TRBV6-5 with TRBJ2-7; tentatively, D is TRBD2 (5 bases). The germline CDR1 and CDR2 sequences are MNHEY and SVGAGI. V was trimmed by 10 bases and J by 0 bases, leaving 10 bases between them. This CDR3 is built from 12 residues. Here the CDR3 reads CATKGDSYEQYF. The CDR3 DNA reads as TGTGCCACGAAGGGAGACTCCTACGAGCAGTACTTC.

V gene TRBV4-3 combines with J gene TRBJ1-6; no clear D gene. The CDR3 runs to 16 residues. V lost 0 bases and J 7 bases, leaving 13 bases between the germline ends. Germline V lookup: CDR1 LGHNA, CDR2 YSLEER. CDR3 sequence reads: CASSQEVSMRNSPLHF. CDR3 sequence (DNA): TGCGCCAGCAGCCAAGAAGTCTCGATGCGAAATTCACCCCTCCACTTT.

V is TRBV4-1 and J is TRBJ2-3; D remains ambiguous. V lost 0 bases, J lost 2 bases, and 9 bases lay in between. Germline V CDR1 and CDR2: MGHRA, YSYEKL. The CDR3 is made up of 15 amino acids. Written as DNA, the CDR3 is TGCGCCAGCAGCCAAGATTTCCCTACCACAGATACGCAGTATTTT. Translated: CASSQDFPTTDTQYF.

V usage is TRBV25-1 and J usage is TRBJ1-1, with 7 nucleotides matching TRBD1. Per the germline V gene, CDR1 is MGHDK and CDR2 is SYGVNS. The CDR3 totals 12 residues. The V gene end was trimmed by 8 bases and the J gene end by 1 base; junction bases not matched to a gene: 1. DNA for the CDR3: TGTGCCAGCGGGGACAGGAACACTGAAGCTTTCTTT. Translating it yields CASGDRNTEAFF.

The chain employs TRBV13 and TRBJ2-6; D call uncertain. The germline V gene encodes CDR1 PRHDT and CDR2 FYEKMQ (reference sequence). CDR3 size: 16 residues. Trimming shortened V by 0 bases and J by 0 bases, and 6 bases separated the two germline ends. CDR3 in DNA: TGTGCCAGCAGCTTAGGAGCGTTCTCTGGGGCCAACGTCCTGACTTTC. Translating gives CASSLGAFSGANVLTF.

Worth noting for this clone: Other nucleotide sequences in the sample specify the same CDR3. This sequence joins TRBV11-2 and TRBJ2-7; 9 nucleotides match TRBD1. The CDR3 runs to 17 residues. From germline, CDR1 is SGHAT and CDR2 FQNNGV. Trimming removed 1 base from V and 0 bases from J; junction bases left unmatched: 7. Here the CDR3 reads CASSLGTGGLSSYEQYF. The CDR3 coding sequence is TGTGCCAGCAGCTTAGGCACAGGGGGCCTATCCTCCTACGAGCAGTACTTC.

V is TRBV30 and J is TRBJ1-6; 10 nucleotides match TRBD1. CDR3 length equals 12 residues. Per the germline V gene, CDR1 is GTSNPN and CDR2 is SVGIG (reference sequence). Trimming removed 8 bases from V and 13 bases from J; junction bases left unmatched: 8. CDR3 coding DNA: TGTGCCCGGGGACAGGGGCCCGGGCCCCTCCACTTT. This encodes CARGQGPGPLHF.

The CDR3 nucleotides read TGTGCCATCAGTGGGGCGGGAGTAGACACAGATACGCAGTATTTT. Its protein product is CAISGAGVDTDTQYF. The V and J genes are TRBV10-3 and TRBJ2-3, with TRBD2 matching over 7 bases. Germline CDR1 ENHRY, CDR2 SYGVKD. The CDR3 sequence is 15 residues long. The V segment lost 4 bases and the J segment 2 bases; nucleotides outside the gene matches: 6.

This chain links TRBV6-6 with TRBJ1-4; 7 bases are shared with TRBD1. The CDR3 contains 16 residues. The V gene end was trimmed by 5 bases and the J gene end by 5 bases; junction bases not matched to a gene: 11. Germline V CDR1 and CDR2: MNHNY, SVGAGI (reference sequence). The CDR3 region is CASSRQGTGPNEKLFF. The CDR3 nucleotides are TGTGCCAGCAGTCGACAGGGAACGGGCCCGAATGAAAAACTGTTTTTT.

The CDR3 DNA reads as TGTGCCAGCAGCGTACAGGGGAAGCAAGACGAGGGCTACACCTTC. Protein: CASSVQGKQDEGYTF. This chain uses TRBV7-9 with TRBJ1-2; TRBD1 aligns across 7 bases. The germline CDR1 and CDR2 sequences are SEHNR and FQNEAQ (reference sequence). Germline trimming cut 5 bases from V and 8 bases from J; bases unmatched to any gene: 14. CDR3 length equals 15 residues.